This T cell receptor beta chain was identified during a study of T cell changes during pregnancy in multiple sclerosis. V shed 5 bases, J shed 3 bases, and the junction held 5 bases outside the gene matches. CDR1 SGDLS and CDR2 YYNGEE come from the germline V gene. The CDR3 runs to 16 residues. Only in-frame clones appear in the TCRdb table, and some are missing; sequencing was by immunoSEQ multiplex PCR. Here the sample spans tens of thousands of clones, about 90% being singletons. This rearrangement joins TRBV9 to TRBJ2-2, with 12 bases identical to TRBD2. The origin of this receptor is a female donor in good health, enrolled as a control in a pregnancy study. The sample was peripheral blood, taken after pregnancy. As DNA, the CDR3 is TGTGCCAGCAGGACTAGCGGGAGTGGTGACACCGGGGAGCTGTTTTTT. Translation gives CASRTSGSGDTGELFF.